The 30 T cell receptor beta chains presented below share a single source sample, sequenced in a study of shared clonotypes between healthy human individuals. Some clones are missing from TCRdb's copy, which holds only in-frame ones; the method was immunoSEQ multiplex PCR. Found here are roughly 2 million clones, about 95% of them singletons; the top ten hold 0.9% to 1.4%. CD45RO-negative, CCR7-selected cells formed the naive CD8 fraction, which excluded terminally differentiated effector memory CD45RA+ cells. Input material: naive CD8+ T cells sorted from blood. These receptors all come from a man younger than 30 in good health.

As regards this clone: This same CDR3 is encoded by further DNA sequences in the sample. The chain uses TRBV6-5 and TRBJ1-1; unclear D gene. This CDR3 is built from 12 residues. Trimming cost V 3 bases and J 7 bases, with 9 bases left between them. Germline-derived CDR1 and CDR2 are MNHEY and SVGAGI. CDR3 protein: CASSYGPGEAFF. DNA for the CDR3: TGTGCCAGCAGTTATGGCCCCGGTGAAGCTTTCTTT.

The chain joins TRBV6-5 to TRBJ2-7; a weak D match, TRBD1 (5 bases). The V gene's germline CDR1 is MNHEY and CDR2 SVGAGI. V lost 6 bases to trimming and J lost 2 bases, with 14 bases between them. The CDR3 contains 14 residues. CDR3 DNA sequence: TGTGCCAGCAGATTCGACAGTGAGACCTACGAGCAGTACTTC. It translates to CASRFDSETYEQYF.

This sequence joins TRBV5-4 and TRBJ1-2; tentatively, D is TRBD1 (6 bases). The germline V gene encodes CDR1 SGHNT and CDR2 YYREEE (reference sequence). The CDR3 is 15 amino acids. Trimming cost V 0 bases and J 6 bases, with 15 bases left between them. CDR3 sequence (DNA): TGTGCCAGCAGCTTGGCCCCGGGGGCTGGAAATGGCTACACCTTC. This gives the protein CASSLAPGAGNGYTF.

This clone was observed once. The gene calls are TRBV27 and TRBJ2-5; D is undetermined. With 3 bases removed from V and 4 bases from J, the gap between germline ends came to 9 bases. The CDR3 is made up of 13 amino acids. Looked up from germline, CDR1 is MNHEY and CDR2 is SMNVEV (reference sequence). CDR3 sequence reads: CASSFRVPETQYF. The CDR3 DNA reads TGTGCCAGCAGTTTTCGCGTACCAGAGACCCAGTACTTC.

This clone showed up just once. The chain links TRBV27 to TRBJ2-1; 10 positions agree with TRBD1. This CDR3 comprises 16 residues. Germline V gene data show CDR1 as MNHEY and CDR2 as SMNVEV (reference sequence). Losses at the gene ends were 7 bases for V and 7 bases for J; bases not matched to a gene: 13. CDR3 DNA sequence: TGTGCCAGCACTATTATCGGGACAGGGGCTCGAAATGAGCAGTTCTTC. Protein product: CASTIIGTGARNEQFF.

This chain connects TRBV7-2 to TRBJ2-3, with TRBD1 as a possible D gene (6 bases). CDR1 and CDR2 from the germline V gene are SGHTA and FQGNSA. V dropped 3 bases and J dropped 2 bases, with 12 bases sitting between them. CDR3 length: 15 residues. The CDR3 sequence is CASSFSGEITDTQYF. CDR3 DNA sequence: TGTGCCAGCAGCTTCTCAGGGGAAATCACAGATACGCAGTATTTT.

The chain uses TRBV4-1 and TRBJ1-1, with D perhaps matching TRBD1 (5 bases). This CDR3 comprises 13 residues. The germline CDR1 and CDR2 sequences are MGHRA and YSYEKL. Trimming shortened V by 0 bases and J by 8 bases, and 10 bases separated the two germline ends. In DNA, the CDR3 is TGCGCCAGCAGCCAAGAGATGGGGCCAGAAGCTTTCTTT. Amino acids: CASSQEMGPEAFF.

V is TRBV28 and J is TRBJ1-2; 8 nucleotides match TRBD1. The CDR3 spans 14 residues. V lost 3 bases to trimming and J lost 6 bases; unmatched junction nucleotides: 6. The V gene's germline CDR1 is MDHEN and CDR2 SYDVKM. The chain's CDR3 is CASSFRTGWNGYTF. CDR3 nucleotide sequence: TGTGCCAGCAGTTTTCGGACAGGGTGGAATGGCTACACCTTC.

This chain connects TRBV6-1 to TRBJ2-3; D uncertain. V shed 5 bases and J shed 2 bases, with 11 bases lying between them. The germline V gene encodes CDR1 MNHNS and CDR2 SASEGT. The CDR3 covers 14 residues. The CDR3 DNA sequence: TGTGCCAGCAGTCTTCTCTTTCCCACAGATACGCAGTATTTT. Encoded protein: CASSLLFPTDTQYF.

The V gene is TRBV11-1, the J gene TRBJ2-7; D is perhaps TRBD1 (6 bases). Germline values: CDR1 SGHAT, CDR2 FQDESV (reference sequence). This CDR3 is built from 14 residues. Deletions cut 2 bases from V and 3 bases from J, with 11 bases between. Written as DNA, the CDR3 is TGTGCCAGCAGCTTAATACAAGGGGGCTACGAGCAGTACTTC. Translating it yields CASSLIQGGYEQYF. Using reference TRBV11-1 and TRBJ2-7 for the parts outside the CDR3, the full variable domain is EAEVAQSPRYKITEKSQAVAFWCDPISGHATLYWYRQILGQGPELLVQFQDESVVDDSQLPKDRFSAERLKGVDSTLKIQPAELGDSAMYLCASSLIQGGYEQYFGPGTRLTVT.

The chain has TRBV7-9 and TRBJ2-3; D gene unclear. CDR1 and CDR2 from the germline V gene are SEHNR and FQNEAQ (reference sequence). The germline V and J ends were trimmed by 1 base and 5 bases, with 10 bases remaining between them. There are 14 residues in the CDR3. CDR3 amino acids: CASSLVSAGDTQYF. The CDR3 coding sequence is TGTGCCAGCAGCTTAGTGTCCGCCGGAGATACGCAGTATTTT.

V gene TRBV10-3 combines with J gene TRBJ2-3; D not certain. V lost 6 bases, J lost 4 bases, and 14 bases lay in between. Per germline, CDR1 ENHRY and CDR2 SYGVKD. CDR3 length: 14 residues. CDR3 amino acids: CAISEIVAPDTQYF. CDR3 nucleotide sequence: TGTGCCATCAGCGAGATCGTGGCTCCAGATACGCAGTATTTT.

This clone came up once. The chain recombines TRBV29-1 with TRBJ2-4, with TRBD2 matching over 11 bases. Germline V gene sequence: CDR1 SQVTM, CDR2 ANQGSEA. The V gene end was trimmed by 5 bases and the J gene end by 5 bases; junction bases not matched to a gene: 5. The CDR3 is made up of 14 amino acids. CDR3 protein: CSVLLLAGENIQYF. Here the CDR3 DNA reads TGCAGCGTTCTCCTACTAGCGGGGGAAAACATTCAGTACTTC.

This rearrangement joins TRBV7-2 to TRBJ2-2, with TRBD2 matching over 10 bases. This CDR3 has 17 amino acids. The germline V gene has CDR1 SGHTA and CDR2 FQGNSA. With 2 bases clipped from V and 4 bases from J, the junction kept 7 bases outside the gene matches. DNA for the CDR3: TGTGCCAGCAGCTTAAGCTCCCTAGCGGGAGTCACCGGGGAGCTGTTTTTT. Its protein is CASSLSSLAGVTGELFF.

The rearrangement joins TRBV6-5 to TRBJ1-3; a possible D gene is TRBD1 (5 bases). Between the trimmed V and J ends, which lost 2 bases and 2 bases, there was a span of 10 bases. The CDR3 length is 15 residues. Germline V gene data show CDR1 as MNHEY and CDR2 as SVGAGI. The CDR3 loop reads CASSYGATAGNTIYF. CDR3 nucleotides: TGTGCCAGCAGTTACGGGGCGACCGCTGGAAACACCATATATTTT.

The chain is built from TRBV4-1 and TRBJ2-1, with 11 bases identical to TRBD2. Germline loops: CDR1 MGHRA, CDR2 YSYEKL. CDR3 size: 17 residues. V shed 6 bases, J shed 5 bases, and the junction held 12 bases outside the gene matches. The DNA of the CDR3 is TGCGCCAGCAGATACGGAGTAGTGGGACTAGCGGACAATGAGCAGTTCTTC. Its translation is CASRYGVVGLADNEQFF.

The chain is built from TRBV5-1 and TRBJ1-4; D remains unclear. The CDR3 is 14 residues long. Per the germline V gene, CDR1 is SGHRS and CDR2 is YFSETQ. V dropped 0 bases and J dropped 2 bases, with 5 bases sitting between them. The CDR3 coding sequence is TGCGCCAGCAGCTTGGGGAGTACTAATGAAAAACTGTTTTTT. As protein: CASSLGSTNEKLFF.

The chain joins TRBV10-2 to TRBJ1-2; D is uncertain. V dropped 2 bases and J dropped 5 bases, with 9 bases sitting between them. The CDR3 sequence is 13 residues long. CDR1 and CDR2 (germline): WSHSY, SAAADI. The CDR3 DNA follows: TGCGCCAGCAGTGAGGGGCAGGAATATGGCTACACCTTC. This sequence encodes CASSEGQEYGYTF.

The genes are TRBV7-2 and TRBJ2-1, with 8 positions matching TRBD1. The V and J ends lost 5 bases and 9 bases, in that order; junction bases with no gene match: 3. The CDR3 runs 12 residues. In germline, CDR1 is SGHTA, CDR2 FQGNSA. CDR3 in amino acids: CASSPGGGEQFF. The CDR3 region has the DNA TGTGCCAGCAGCCCAGGGGGCGGTGAGCAGTTCTTC.

The V call is TRBV11-2, the J call TRBJ1-1; tentative D call: TRBD1 (5 bases). The CDR3 runs 18 residues. Germline assignment: CDR1 SGHAT and CDR2 FQNNGV. Trimming left V 3 bases short and J 1 base short, with 21 bases between. The CDR3 region has the DNA TGTGCCAGCAGCTTGTCGGCGCGGGGCGGGGCATCGAACACTGAAGCTTTCTTT. Amino acid sequence: CASSLSARGGASNTEAFF.

V is TRBV6-5 and J is TRBJ2-7; D tentatively fits TRBD1 or TRBD2 (5 bases each). The V end lost 2 bases, the J end lost 6 bases, and 14 bases lay between the germline ends. This CDR3 contains 14 residues. Germline V gene data show CDR1 as MNHEY and CDR2 as SVGAGI. CDR3 nucleotide sequence: TGTGCCAGCAGTTACACGAGGGCAGGGTTCGAGCAGTACTTC. Its protein product is CASSYTRAGFEQYF.

The chain recombines TRBV27 with TRBJ2-7; D possibly corresponds to TRBD2 (6 bases). CDR3 length: 15 residues. CDR1 is MNHEY, CDR2 SMNVEV, per germline (reference sequence). The V end lost 5 bases, the J end lost 3 bases, and 17 bases lay between the germline ends. CDR3 nucleotides: TGTGCCAGCAGTCACGTGGGGGAGGCTCTCTACGAGCAGTACTTC. Translated: CASSHVGEALYEQYF.

This clone was seen a single time. The genes are TRBV9 and TRBJ1-1; possible D gene TRBD1, 6 bases. Per germline, CDR1 SGDLS and CDR2 YYNGEE. V was clipped by 0 bases and J by 3 bases, with 12 bases between them. The length of the CDR3 is 15 residues. The CDR3, as DNA: TGTGCCAGCAGCGTAGACAGGGATGGGTACACTGAAGCTTTCTTT. Translated: CASSVDRDGYTEAFF.

The chain carries TRBV28 and TRBJ2-7, with D perhaps matching TRBD2 (6 bases). The CDR3 contains 15 residues. V lost 3 bases to trimming and J lost 6 bases, with 18 bases between them. Germline V gene lookup returns CDR1 MDHEN and CDR2 SYDVKM. The chain's CDR3 is CASSFAGEALVEQYF. Written as DNA, the CDR3 is TGTGCCAGCAGTTTTGCCGGGGAGGCCCTGGTCGAGCAGTACTTC.

V is TRBV9 and J is TRBJ2-7; a weak D match, TRBD2 (7 bases). The CDR3 consists of 15 residues. The V and J ends lost 0 bases and 2 bases respectively, with 12 bases between them. Germline V gene lookup returns CDR1 SGDLS and CDR2 YYNGEE. The DNA for the CDR3 is TGTGCCAGCAGCGTAGTCGGGGGGCCCGCCTACGAGCAGTACTTC. Protein sequence: CASSVVGGPAYEQYF.

V gene TRBV13 combines with J gene TRBJ2-3; weak D call: TRBD2 (6 bases). The CDR3 sequence is 15 residues long. Germline V gene sequence: CDR1 PRHDT, CDR2 FYEKMQ (reference sequence). V gave up 0 bases and J gave up 5 bases, with 12 bases separating them. This chain's CDR3 is CASSLGRGIGDTQYF. Here the CDR3 DNA reads TGTGCCAGCAGCTTAGGTCGGGGGATTGGAGATACGCAGTATTTT.

The V call is TRBV4-3, the J call TRBJ2-7; 7 nucleotides agree with TRBD1. After removal of 0 bases from V and 3 bases from J, the junction contained 5 bases not matched to a gene. Germline loops: CDR1 LGHNA, CDR2 YSLEER. CDR3 length: 15 residues. The CDR3 spells CASSQDWDRHYEQYF. As DNA, the CDR3 is TGCGCCAGCAGCCAAGATTGGGACAGACACTACGAGCAGTACTTC.

The sample holds one count of this clone. The rearrangement uses TRBV7-6 and TRBJ2-7; D is undetermined. Germline V lookup: CDR1 SGHVS, CDR2 FNYEAQ. CDR3 length: 13 amino acids. V lost 4 bases, J lost 0 bases, and 7 bases lay in between. CDR3 nucleotide sequence: TGTGCCAGCAGCTCGTCCACCTCCTACGAGCAGTACTTC. It codes for CASSSSTSYEQYF.

The V and J genes are TRBV14 and TRBJ2-7; D remains unclear. The germline V and J ends were trimmed by 0 bases and 2 bases, with 11 bases remaining between them. The CDR3 length is 15 residues. Germline V gene data show CDR1 as SGHDN and CDR2 as FVKESK. CDR3 amino acids: CASSQEKGFAYEQYF. The CDR3 DNA is TGTGCCAGCAGCCAAGAGAAGGGATTTGCCTACGAGCAGTACTTC. The entire variable domain, with the rest obtained from reference TRBV14 and TRBJ2-7, is as follows: EAGVTQFPSHSVIEKGQTVTLRCDPISGHDNLYWYRRVMGKEIKFLLHFVKESKQDESGMPNNRFLAERTGGTYSTLKVQPAELEDSGVYFCASSQEKGFAYEQYFGPGTRLTVT.

The genes are TRBV28 and TRBJ2-1; D remains ambiguous. This CDR3 region has 16 residues. Trimming pared 4 bases from V and 8 bases from J, leaving 21 bases between. In germline, CDR1 is MDHEN, CDR2 SYDVKM. CDR3 region: CASSSLSVEMVYEQFF. CDR3 DNA: TGTGCCAGCAGTTCCCTCTCGGTGGAGATGGTCTATGAGCAGTTCTTC.